This T cell receptor beta chain is from a study of T-cell reconstitution after alpha-beta-depleted transplantation in children. The ends were cut back, 6 bases at V and 0 bases at J, with 11 bases in the middle. Germline values: CDR1 SGHVS, CDR2 FQNEAQ. The CDR3 length is 14 residues. The TCRbeta library was prepared with unique molecular identifiers. TCRdb re-analysed the PCR reads in MiXCR, keeping a single row per CDR3 protein. The sample yields some 590,000 distinct CDR3 sequences, about 10% seen once. The sequencing used PBMCs from the stem cell graft donor, collected from the stem cell graft. The clonotype comes from a human donor who donated a stem cell graft to a child with acute myeloid leukemia. The chain couples TRBV7-8 to TRBJ1-1, with D unresolved. This chain's CDR3 is CASRLKGMNTEAFF. Written as DNA, the CDR3 is TGTGCCAGCAGGCTCAAAGGGATGAACACTGAAGCTTTCTTT.